The next 27 T cell receptor beta chains were all read from a single sample in a study of long-term antiretroviral therapy in people with HIV. The authors ran the immunoSEQ assay, v3.0, at survey level. Method: immunoSEQ multiplex PCR; TCRdb's copy keeps in-frame clones and lacks some. Altogether 30,000 to 40,000 clones are present, under 90% being singletons, with the ten largest covering 6.5% to 9.5%. Sequencing used unsorted PBMCs, obtained 0.4 years before starting antiretroviral therapy. The receptors shown here come from a man in his late teens or twenties with HIV.

V is TRBV5-6 and J is TRBJ2-7, with D maybe TRBD1 (6 bases). Trimming stripped 8 bases from V and 4 bases from J, with 16 bases between. The CDR3 contains 13 residues. Germline V gives CDR1 SGHDT, CDR2 YYEEEE. CDR3 DNA: TGTGCCAGAGACCACAGGGTCGAGTACGAGCAGTACTTC. This sequence encodes CARDHRVEYEQYF.

This chain joins TRBV29-1 and TRBJ2-7; D is undetermined. CDR3 length: 11 amino acids. The V end lost 4 bases, the J end lost 4 bases, and 8 bases lay between the germline ends. Germline-derived CDR1 and CDR2 are SQVTM and ANQGSEA. The CDR3 is CSVVGAYEQYF. The CDR3 DNA reads TGCAGCGTTGTAGGTGCGTACGAGCAGTACTTC.

The chain uses TRBV6-5 and TRBJ2-1; 7 bases map to TRBD1. Germline V lookup: CDR1 MNHEY, CDR2 SVGAGI. V shed 9 bases, J shed 4 bases, and the junction held 9 bases outside the gene matches. The CDR3 covers 14 residues. The CDR3 reads CASTGTAVYNEQFF. The CDR3, as DNA: TGTGCCAGTACCGGGACAGCGGTGTACAATGAGCAGTTCTTC.

This clone appeared a few times. The chain couples TRBV11-2 to TRBJ2-7, with D tentatively TRBD2 (5 bases). V lost 5 bases, J lost 3 bases, and 17 bases lay in between. The CDR3 is 15 amino acids. CDR1 and CDR2 (germline): SGHAT, FQNNGV. The chain's CDR3 is CASSRRSLRVYEQYF. The CDR3 coding sequence is TGTGCCAGCAGCCGTAGAAGCCTGAGGGTCTACGAGCAGTACTTC.

Of note for this clone: This sample includes further DNA sequences coding for the same CDR3. The V gene is TRBV14, the J gene TRBJ1-1; no firm D call. V shed 4 bases and J shed 5 bases, with 14 bases lying between them. The CDR3 runs to 14 residues. Germline V CDR1 and CDR2: SGHDN, FVKESK. The CDR3 region has the DNA TGTGCCAGCAGCCTTCTAGGAGAGGTAACTGAAGCTTTCTTT. Translation gives CASSLLGEVTEAFF.

Details on this clone: At one boundary the junction diverges from the germline segment, which might be a read error. The DNA for the CDR3 is TGTGCTAGCAGCTCGTCCGGGACCCCCTACAATGAGCAGTTCTTC. It codes for CASSSSGTPYNEQFF. This chain connects TRBV7-7 to TRBJ2-1; D is perhaps TRBD1 or TRBD2 (5 bases each). The CDR3 spans 15 residues. CDR1 SSHAT and CDR2 FNYEAQ come from the germline V gene (reference sequence).

This sequence joins TRBV28 and TRBJ2-1, with D perhaps assigned TRBD1 or TRBD2 (5 bases each). Germline lookup yields CDR1 MDHEN and CDR2 SYDVKM. V was clipped by 5 bases and J by 9 bases, with 11 bases between them. The CDR3 runs 12 residues. This CDR3 is CASSEGESEQFF. In DNA form, the CDR3 reads TGTGCCAGCAGTGAAGGGGAGAGTGAGCAGTTCTTC.

V and J are TRBV5-5 and TRBJ1-3; no definite D call. V was trimmed by 2 bases and J by 4 bases, leaving 10 bases between them. The CDR3 consists of 14 residues. CDR1 SGHKS and CDR2 YYEKEE come from the germline V gene (reference sequence). The CDR3 bases are TGTGCCAGCAGCTTCGGGGTTTTAGGAAACACCATATATTTT. It is translated as CASSFGVLGNTIYF.

The chain uses TRBV6-1 and TRBJ1-5, with D perhaps TRBD1 (6 bases). In germline, CDR1 is MNHNS, CDR2 SASEGT. This CDR3 comprises 15 residues. The ends were cut back, 1 base at V and 7 bases at J, with 14 bases in the middle. The CDR3 DNA is TGTGCCAGCAGTGAAGGAGGTGGGGGCCAGCAGCCCCAGCATTTT. This codes for CASSEGGGGQQPQHF.

There are a few counts of this clone. The J gene is TRBJ1-6, the V gene TRBV6-5, with a tentative D call TRBD1 (5 bases). V was pared by 7 bases and J by 5 bases, with 12 bases between. Germline CDR1 MNHEY, CDR2 SVGAGI. The CDR3 has 14 residues. Here the CDR3 DNA reads TGTGCCAGCACCCTGGGACGGAATAATTCACCCCTCCACTTT. Translation gives CASTLGRNNSPLHF.

The chain links TRBV18 to TRBJ2-7; 8 nucleotides line up with TRBD2. Losses at the gene ends were 6 bases for V and 8 bases for J; bases not matched to a gene: 12. Per the germline V gene, CDR1 is KGHSH and CDR2 is LQKENI. The CDR3 sequence is 14 residues long. In DNA, the CDR3 is TGTGCCAGCTCGTCGGGAGGGTCCCCCGAGAAGCAGTACTTC. Its protein product is CASSSGGSPEKQYF.

This clone was counted a few times. This CDR3 is CASSLGWDSSYEQYF. The CDR3 nucleotides read TGTGCCAGCAGCTTAGGGTGGGACAGCTCCTACGAGCAGTACTTC. The chain links TRBV7-9 to TRBJ2-7; 7 bases agree with TRBD1. The CDR3 runs 15 residues. CDR1 and CDR2 from the germline V gene are SEHNR and FQNEAQ (reference sequence). J gave up 0 bases and V 1 base, and 3 bases lay outside the gene matches.

The V gene is TRBV2, the J gene TRBJ2-4; TRBD1 aligns across 7 bases. V lost 3 bases to trimming and J lost 9 bases; unmatched junction nucleotides: 8. Germline CDR1 is SNHLY and CDR2 is FYNNEI. This CDR3 is 14 amino acids long. In DNA form, the CDR3 reads TGTGCCAGCAGTGACACAGGGGAAGTGGGCATTCAGTACTTC. This sequence encodes CASSDTGEVGIQYF.

The chain is built from TRBV7-2 and TRBJ2-7; D uncertain. Germline V gene data show CDR1 as SGHTA and CDR2 as FQGNSA. This CDR3 spans 14 amino acids. The germline V and J ends were trimmed by 3 bases and 1 base, with 10 bases remaining between them. The CDR3 spells CASSFPGLSYEQYF. The CDR3, as DNA: TGTGCCAGCAGCTTCCCCGGATTATCCTACGAGCAGTACTTC.

The gene calls are TRBV10-1 and TRBJ2-3, with TRBD2 matching 8 bases. The CDR3 has 15 amino acids. V was pared by 3 bases and J by 5 bases, with 7 bases of the junction left unmatched. Per the germline V gene, CDR1 is WNHNN and CDR2 is SYGVQD (reference sequence). Here the CDR3 reads CASSEAGEHEDTQYF. The CDR3 DNA follows: TGCGCCAGCAGTGAAGCGGGGGAACACGAAGATACGCAGTATTTT.

The V gene is TRBV15, the J gene TRBJ2-3; D is perhaps TRBD2 (6 bases). The germline gives CDR1 LNHNV, CDR2 YYDKDF (reference sequence). The V end lost 1 base, the J end lost 2 bases, and 16 bases lay between the germline ends. The length of the CDR3 is 17 residues. The CDR3 DNA reads as TGTGCCACCAGCAGAGCGGACTGGAGGGGTCCCACAGATACGCAGTATTTT. This encodes CATSRADWRGPTDTQYF.

The genes are TRBV28 and TRBJ2-5; 8 bases match TRBD2. V dropped 4 bases and J dropped 4; count of bases not matched to a gene: 8. Per the germline V gene, CDR1 is MDHEN and CDR2 is SYDVKM. This CDR3 contains 15 residues. The CDR3 DNA is TGTGCCAGCAGTTCGTTAGCGGGAAGCGGAGAGACCCAGTACTTC. Translation: CASSSLAGSGETQYF.

The J gene is TRBJ2-7, the V gene TRBV28; 8 bases align to TRBD1. The CDR3 length is 16 residues. Germline V CDR1 and CDR2: MDHEN, SYDVKM. Trimming took 2 bases from V and 6 from J; bases not matched to a gene: 12. DNA for the CDR3: TGTGCCAGCAGTTTACCCCGACAGGGGTGGGAAAGCGAGCAGTACTTC. It translates to CASSLPRQGWESEQYF.

This clone was recorded a few times. The chain links TRBV11-2 to TRBJ1-2, with D unclear. The V gene lost 5 bases and the J gene lost 4 bases, with 11 bases spanning the gap. CDR1 is SGHAT, CDR2 FQNNGV, per germline. The CDR3 covers 13 residues. Here the CDR3 DNA reads TGTGCCAGCAGCCTCGATTTTAGCTATGGCTACACCTTC. It specifies CASSLDFSYGYTF.

CDR3 residues: CASSPQRYTDTQYF. The CDR3 DNA follows: TGTGCCAGCAGCCCGCAGCGCTACACAGATACGCAGTATTTT. J is TRBJ2-3 and V is TRBV7-2; no clear D gene. The germline V gene encodes CDR1 SGHTA and CDR2 FQGNSA. CDR3 length equals 14 residues. Trimming removed 5 bases from V and 2 bases from J, with 11 bases in between.

The chain uses TRBV13 and TRBJ2-5; 7 bases map to TRBD1. Germline-derived CDR1 and CDR2 are PRHDT and FYEKMQ (reference sequence). The V and J ends lost 4 bases and 5 bases, in that order; junction bases with no gene match: 16. CDR3 length: 17 amino acids. The CDR3: CASSSTLTGPLVETQYF. DNA of the CDR3: TGTGCCAGCAGCTCGACCTTGACAGGGCCCCTAGTGGAGACCCAGTACTTC.

The chain uses TRBV19 and TRBJ2-5; the D is unclear. The CDR3 spans 11 residues. V gave up 3 bases and J gave up 5 bases, with 4 bases separating them. Germline lookup yields CDR1 LNHDA and CDR2 SQIVND (reference sequence). CDR3 DNA sequence: TGTGCCAGTAGTATGGGGGAGACCCAGTACTTC. Translation gives CASSMGETQYF.

The chain uses TRBV7-3 and TRBJ2-3, with D maybe TRBD1 (5 bases). The CDR3 runs 16 residues. The germline gives CDR1 SGHTA, CDR2 FQGTGA. The V end lost 1 base, the J end lost 0 bases, and 11 bases lay between the germline ends. In DNA, the CDR3 is TGTGCCAGCAGCTTAATAGCAGGGTTGAGCACAGATACGCAGTATTTT. It is translated as CASSLIAGLSTDTQYF.

The J gene is TRBJ1-1, the V gene TRBV19; the D gene is possibly TRBD1 (5 bases). From germline, CDR1 is LNHDA and CDR2 SQIVND (reference sequence). This CDR3 contains 14 residues. Trimming left V 9 bases short and J 0 bases short, with 14 bases between. The CDR3 loop reads CASWGGGVNTEAFF. For the CDR3, the DNA is TGTGCCAGCTGGGGTGGGGGAGTGAACACTGAAGCTTTCTTT.

The chain is built from TRBV27 and TRBJ2-7; 14 positions match TRBD2. This CDR3 is 20 amino acids long. Unmatched junction bases numbered 14, after V lost 2 bases and J lost 2 bases. Germline V gives CDR1 MNHEY, CDR2 SMNVEV (reference sequence). The CDR3 sequence is CASSLKVTSGRAYGTYEQYF. In DNA form, the CDR3 reads TGTGCCAGCAGTTTAAAGGTGACTAGCGGGAGGGCATATGGCACCTACGAGCAGTACTTC.

The V call is TRBV9, the J call TRBJ1-2, with 9 bases identical to TRBD1. Germline trimming cut 3 bases from V and 4 bases from J; bases unmatched to any gene: 10. CDR1 and CDR2 from the germline V gene are SGDLS and YYNGEE. The CDR3 extends over 16 amino acids. In DNA, the CDR3 is TGTGCCAGCAGCGGGGCCAGTACAGGGGGCTCCTATGGCTACACCTTC. It translates to CASSGASTGGSYGYTF. The entire variable domain, with the rest obtained from reference TRBV9 and TRBJ1-2, is as follows: DSGVTQTPKHLITATGQRVTLRCSPRSGDLSVYWYQQSLDQGLQFLIQYYNGEERAKGNILERFSAQQFPDLHSELNLSSLELGDSALYFCASSGASTGGSYGYTFGSGTRLTVV.

The V call is TRBV30, the J call TRBJ1-3; D gene unclear. CDR1 is GTSNPN and CDR2 is SVGIG in the germline V gene (reference sequence). The CDR3 runs to 15 residues. V was pared by 3 bases and J by 2 bases, with 14 bases between. Here the CDR3 reads CAWSPEPWAGNTIYF. Written as DNA, the CDR3 is TGTGCCTGGAGCCCCGAGCCTTGGGCTGGAAACACCATATATTTT.